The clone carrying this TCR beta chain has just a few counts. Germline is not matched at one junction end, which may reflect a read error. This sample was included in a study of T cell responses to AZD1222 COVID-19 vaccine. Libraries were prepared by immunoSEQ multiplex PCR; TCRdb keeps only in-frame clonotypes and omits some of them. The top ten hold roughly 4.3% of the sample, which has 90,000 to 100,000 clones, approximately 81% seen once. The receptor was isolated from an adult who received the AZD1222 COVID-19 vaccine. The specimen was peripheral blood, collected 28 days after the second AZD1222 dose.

The CDR3 coding sequence is TGTGCCAGCGGTTTTCCGGGACTGGAGGAGACCCAGTACTTC. Translation: CASGFPGLEETQYF. The chain employs TRBV28 and TRBJ2-5; tentatively, D is TRBD2 (6 bases). CDR1 and CDR2 (germline): MDHEN, SYDVKM. This CDR3 is 14 amino acids long.